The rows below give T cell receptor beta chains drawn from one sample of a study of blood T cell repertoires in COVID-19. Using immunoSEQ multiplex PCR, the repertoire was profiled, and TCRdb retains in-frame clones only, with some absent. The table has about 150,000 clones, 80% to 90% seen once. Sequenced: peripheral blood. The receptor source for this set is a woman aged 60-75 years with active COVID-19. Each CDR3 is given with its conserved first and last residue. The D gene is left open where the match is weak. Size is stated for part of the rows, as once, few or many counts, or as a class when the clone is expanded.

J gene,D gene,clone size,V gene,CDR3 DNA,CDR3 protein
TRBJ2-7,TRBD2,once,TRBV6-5,TGTGCCAGCAGTTATACCGGCTCGGCTAGCGGATACGAGCAGTACTTC,CASSYTGSASGYEQYF
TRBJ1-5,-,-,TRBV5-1,TGCGCCAGCAGCTTGCAGTCAGGGGCAGGGCAGCCCCAGCATTTT,CASSLQSGAGQPQHF
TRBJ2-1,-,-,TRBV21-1,TGTGCCAACTTGGCCGTGGTAGCATGTGAGCAGTTCTTC,CANLAVVACEQFF
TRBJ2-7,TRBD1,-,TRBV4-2,TGTGCCAGCAGCCAAGGAGGGACAGGGGGGTCCTACGAGCAGTACTTC,CASSQGGTGGSYEQYF
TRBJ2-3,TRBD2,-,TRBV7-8,TGTGCCAGCAGAACCGGACGGACGAGCGGGAGAAGGACAGATACGCAGTATTTT,CASRTGRTSGRRTDTQYF
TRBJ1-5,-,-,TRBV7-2,TGTGCCAGCAGCTTAGGCTCCCAGGGGAAACAGCCCCAGCATTTT,CASSLGSQGKQPQHF
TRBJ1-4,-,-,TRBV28,TGTGCCAGCAGCTCCGGACAGCGTTCGGGAAAACTGTTTTTT,CASSSGQRSGKLFF
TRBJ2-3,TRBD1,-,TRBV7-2,TGTGCCAGCAGCTTTACAGGGGGTCCTTCCACAGATACGCAGTATTTT,CASSFTGGPSTDTQYF
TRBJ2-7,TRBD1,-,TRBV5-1,TGCGCCAGCAGCCATAGGGACAGCTTCTACGAGCAGTACTTC,CASSHRDSFYEQYF
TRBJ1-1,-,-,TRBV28,TGTGCCAGCAGTGACCGGGGGGACACTGAAGCTTTCTTT,CASSDRGDTEAFF
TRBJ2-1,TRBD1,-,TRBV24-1,TGTGCCACCAGTGAAACCGGGACAGGCAAGGGGGAGCAGTTCTTC,CATSETGTGKGEQFF
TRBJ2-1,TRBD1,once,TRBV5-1,TGCGCCAGCAGCCCAGGGGACAGGTCCAAGGTTGATTCCGAGCAGTTCTTC,CASSPGDRSKVDSEQFF
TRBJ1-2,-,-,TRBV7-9,TGTGCCAGCAGCCCTACAACGAAGACAGGTCGCTATGGCTACACCTTC,CASSPTTKTGRYGYTF